The 24 T cell receptor beta chains in this list originate from one sample, sequenced in a study of breast tumors, draining lymph nodes, adjacent tissues. A single record per CDR3 protein comes from TCRdb applying MiXCR to the multiplex PCR reads. The sample holds about 31,000 distinct CDR3 sequences, 63% seen once. The sequenced material came from breast tumor tissue. Source of these receptors: a female donor with breast cancer. Some clones in this sample may be carry-over from other donors' samples.

This clonotype was detected a few times. This sequence joins TRBV10-2 and TRBJ1-4; 10 positions agree with TRBD1. J was trimmed by 4 bases and V by 7 bases; bases with no gene match: 3. This CDR3 region has 14 residues. Per the germline V gene, CDR1 is WSHSY and CDR2 is SAAADI. This chain's CDR3 is CASNGDRGNEKLFF. CDR3 DNA sequence: TGCGCCAGCAACGGGGACAGGGGTAATGAAAAACTGTTTTTT.

By share, this clonotype ranks as medium-sized. V and J are TRBV5-8 and TRBJ2-1, with D possibly called TRBD1 or TRBD2 (6 bases each). Between the trimmed V and J ends, which lost 4 bases and 7 bases, there was a span of 21 bases. CDR3 size: 16 residues. Germline V CDR1 and CDR2: SGHTS, YDEGEE. The CDR3 DNA sequence: TGTGCCAGCAGCCGTAAGGGGGGCTTCCCCTGGAATGAGCAGTTCTTC. The encoded protein is CASSRKGGFPWNEQFF.

The chain carries TRBV2 and TRBJ2-3; no reliable D call. Trimming removed 1 base from V and 2 bases from J, with 7 bases in between. Looked up from germline, CDR1 is SNHLY and CDR2 is FYNNEI. The CDR3 consists of 14 residues. The CDR3 DNA is TGTGCCAGCAGTGAAGGGCAGATCACAGATACGCAGTATTTT. Amino acid sequence: CASSEGQITDTQYF.

This clonotype was picked up many times. Here the CDR3 DNA reads TGTGCCAGCAGTACCTCTAGCGTGACAAGGGCTTACAATGAGCAGTTCTTC. Amino acid sequence: CASSTSSVTRAYNEQFF. J is TRBJ2-1 and V is TRBV27; TRBD2 might be the D (6 bases). Germline-derived CDR1 and CDR2 are MNHEY and SMNVEV (reference sequence). V lost 5 bases and J 4 bases, leaving 21 bases between the germline ends. CDR3 size: 17 residues.

The chain links TRBV4-3 to TRBJ1-6, with no clear D. The CDR3 is made up of 17 amino acids. Trimming took 1 base from V and 9 from J, leaving 19 bases between them. Germline V lookup: CDR1 LGHNA, CDR2 YSLEER. The CDR3 bases are TGCGCCAGCAGCCAAGCCGACACCCATAGGGTTTCTTCACCCCTCCACTTT. It translates to CASSQADTHRVSSPLHF.

The chain joins TRBV7-8 to TRBJ2-7; 9 nucleotides match TRBD2. The junction had 4 bases not matched to a gene; V was cut back by 5 bases and J by 2 bases. CDR3 length: 14 amino acids. CDR1 SGHVS and CDR2 FQNEAQ come from the germline V gene. This chain's CDR3 is CASSVRGGTYEQYF. As DNA, the CDR3 is TGTGCCAGCAGCGTGCGGGGGGGGACCTACGAGCAGTACTTC.

At least ten counts were recorded for this clonotype. The gene calls are TRBV5-8 and TRBJ1-5, with 8 bases aligning to TRBD1. CDR1 is SGHTS and CDR2 is YDEGEE in the germline V gene. This CDR3 comprises 18 residues. With 1 base clipped from V and 6 bases from J, the junction kept 15 bases outside the gene matches. CDR3 sequence (DNA): TGTGCCAGCAGCTTGTATATTGGGACAGGCCTTCCGGGTCAGCCCCAGCATTTT. Amino acid sequence: CASSLYIGTGLPGQPQHF.

This clonotype was seen many times. The chain carries TRBV5-1 and TRBJ1-4, with 7 bases matching TRBD1. CDR1 is SGHRS, CDR2 YFSETQ, per germline. CDR3 length: 15 amino acids. Germline trimming cut 0 bases from V and 7 bases from J; bases unmatched to any gene: 6. This CDR3 reads CASSLGGGEAEKLFF. The CDR3 nucleotides are TGCGCCAGCAGCTTGGGAGGGGGCGAGGCTGAAAAACTGTTTTTT.

This clonotype was counted a single time. For the CDR3, the DNA is TGTGCCAGCAGTGAGGACAGGGTTGGTGAAAAACTGTTTTTT. This gives the protein CASSEDRVGEKLFF. V and J are TRBV2 and TRBJ1-4; 8 bases are a match to TRBD1. With 3 bases clipped from V and 7 bases from J, the junction kept 4 bases outside the gene matches. This CDR3 region has 14 residues. Germline assignment: CDR1 SNHLY and CDR2 FYNNEI.

The table lists this clonotype with a count of one. The rearrangement uses TRBV6-6 and TRBJ2-5, with a tentative D call TRBD2 (5 bases). The V gene lost 2 bases and the J gene lost 5 bases, with 6 bases spanning the gap. Germline V CDR1 and CDR2: MNHNY, SVGAGI (reference sequence). CDR3 length: 12 amino acids. In nucleotides, the CDR3 is TGTGCCAGCAGTTACGGCGGGGAGACCCAGTACTTC. It yields the protein CASSYGGETQYF.

The rearrangement joins TRBV20-1 to TRBJ1-6; 7 bases are a match to TRBD1. V lost 6 bases to trimming and J lost 6 bases; unmatched junction nucleotides: 5. The CDR3 is 13 amino acids. The germline V gene encodes CDR1 DFQATT and CDR2 SNEGSKA (reference sequence). The CDR3 region is CSARDRSNSPLHF. The CDR3 nucleotides read TGCAGTGCCAGGGACAGAAGTAATTCACCCCTCCACTTT.

J is TRBJ1-3 and V is TRBV15; D gene ambiguous. V lost 0 bases, J lost 0 bases, and 21 bases lay in between. CDR1 is LNHNV and CDR2 is YYDKDF in the germline V gene (reference sequence). CDR3 length equals 20 residues. This CDR3 is CATSRDHFGGIVNSGNTIYF. For the CDR3, the DNA is TGTGCCACCAGCAGAGATCATTTCGGTGGCATCGTAAACTCTGGAAACACCATATATTTT.

This clonotype is a singleton in its sample. The CDR3 DNA reads as TGTGCCAGTAGTAGCGGGAGAAACAACTATGAGCAGTACTTC. Protein sequence: CASSSGRNNYEQYF. The chain is built from TRBV19 and TRBJ2-7; 7 nucleotides agree with TRBD2. Germline CDR1 and CDR2: LNHDA and SQIVND (reference sequence). Trimming cost V 4 bases and J 7 bases; bases outside gene matches: 10. This CDR3 has 14 residues.

The chain combines TRBV9 with TRBJ1-6; TRBD1 matches 10 bases. The CDR3 consists of 15 residues. Unmatched junction bases numbered 1, after V lost 1 base and J lost 6 bases. Germline-derived CDR1 and CDR2 are SGDLS and YYNGEE. The CDR3 is CASSVRDRGNSPLHF. The CDR3 DNA reads as TGTGCCAGCAGCGTACGGGACAGGGGTAATTCACCCCTCCACTTT. Full variable domain (outside the CDR3, taken from reference TRBV9 and TRBJ1-6): DSGVTQTPKHLITATGQRVTLRCSPRSGDLSVYWYQQSLDQGLQFLIQYYNGEERAKGNILERFSAQQFPDLHSELNLSSLELGDSALYFCASSVRDRGNSPLHFGNGTRLTVT.

Concerning this clonotype itself: A read error may produce the germline difference seen at one junction end. This chain joins TRBV5-1 and TRBJ2-7, with D hard to call. The CDR3 runs 14 residues. Looked up from germline, CDR1 is SGHRS and CDR2 is YFSETQ. CDR3 in DNA: TGCGCCAGCAGCTTGGTTTCATCGGTCTACGAGCAGTGCTTC. Amino acids: CASSLVSSVYEQCF. The whole variable domain, filled in from reference TRBV5-1 and TRBJ2-7, reads KAGVTQTPRYLIKTRGQQVTLSCSPISGHRSVSWYQQTPGQGLQFLFEYFSETQRNKGNFPGRFSGRQFSNSRSEMNVSTLELGDSALYLCASSLVSSVYEQCFGPGTRLTVT.

The chain carries TRBV19 and TRBJ2-2; 9 bases fit TRBD1. Germline lookup yields CDR1 LNHDA and CDR2 SQIVND (reference sequence). The CDR3 has 17 amino acids. The V and J ends lost 2 bases and 6 bases, in that order; junction bases with no gene match: 10. CDR3: CASSIIGGGQGAGELFF. The CDR3 DNA follows: TGTGCCAGTAGTATAATAGGAGGGGGACAGGGCGCCGGGGAGCTGTTTTTT.

Here the CDR3 DNA reads TGTGCCAGTAGTATAGCTGGGGGGGGCCGTAGCAATCAGCCCCAGCATTTT. The encoded protein is CASSIAGGGRSNQPQHF. The rearrangement links TRBV19 to TRBJ1-5; D is possibly TRBD1 (6 bases). CDR3 length: 17 amino acids. V lost 1 base and J lost 0, with 13 bases in between. The V gene's germline CDR1 is LNHDA and CDR2 SQIVND (reference sequence).

The table lists this clonotype with many counts. A read error may explain this, as a much larger clone is one base away. The chain is built from TRBV20-1 and TRBJ2-5, with 8 positions matching TRBD1. The V gene's germline CDR1 is DFQATT and CDR2 SNEGSKA (reference sequence). This CDR3 comprises 12 residues. The CDR3 DNA sequence: TGCAGTGCTGGCCGACAGGGGAAGACCCCGTACTTC. It yields the protein CSAGRQGKTPYF.

This chain links TRBV15 with TRBJ1-2; D is unresolved. In germline, CDR1 is LNHNV, CDR2 YYDKDF (reference sequence). This CDR3 is built from 12 residues. Trimming removed 3 bases at V and 7 bases at J, with 9 bases between. The CDR3 sequence is CATSSIGSGYTF. As DNA, the CDR3 is TGTGCCACCAGCAGTATCGGGTCTGGCTACACCTTC.

This sequence joins TRBV29-1 and TRBJ2-1; 9 bases map to TRBD1. This CDR3 is 14 amino acids long. The V gene end was trimmed by 8 bases and the J gene end by 1 base; junction bases not matched to a gene: 6. Germline CDR1 is SQVTM and CDR2 is ANQGSEA. In DNA form, the CDR3 reads TGCAGCAGTTCCGGACAGGGGTCCTACAATGAGCAGTTCTTC. Encoded protein: CSSSGQGSYNEQFF.

The J gene is TRBJ1-4, the V gene TRBV11-2; tentatively, D is TRBD1 (5 bases). V was shortened by 6 bases and J by 7 bases, with 12 bases between the two germline ends. The length of the CDR3 is 13 residues. CDR1 and CDR2 (germline): SGHAT, FQNNGV. The DNA of the CDR3 is TGTGCCAGCAGTTGGGGGGAAGGTGAAAAACTGTTTTTT. This encodes CASSWGEGEKLFF.

This sequence joins TRBV29-1 and TRBJ2-2; D not certain. Trimming left V 2 bases short and J 6 bases short, with 16 bases between. Per germline, CDR1 SQVTM and CDR2 ANQGSEA. CDR3 length: 15 amino acids. CDR3 coding DNA: TGCAGCGTTGAAAGGGCTTACGGACGGGCCGGGGAGCTGTTTTTT. This codes for CSVERAYGRAGELFF.

This rearrangement joins TRBV6-4 to TRBJ2-3; either TRBD1 or TRBD2 may fit D (5 bases each). CDR3 length equals 14 residues. Germline CDR1 is MRHNA and CDR2 is SNTAGT. Trimming removed 8 bases at V and 6 bases at J, with 18 bases between. CDR3 nucleotide sequence: TGTGCCAGCGGCAAGGACCACGGGGCGGATACGCAGTATTTT. Protein: CASGKDHGADTQYF.

This clonotype has only one observation. The V call is TRBV19, the J call TRBJ1-5, with D unclear. This CDR3 contains 14 residues. Germline V gene lookup returns CDR1 LNHDA and CDR2 SQIVND (reference sequence). Trimming shortened V by 0 bases and J by 7 bases, and 10 bases separated the two germline ends. The CDR3 is CASSIEGLRQPQHF. The CDR3, as DNA: TGTGCCAGTAGTATAGAGGGCCTCCGACAGCCCCAGCATTTT.